Given below is one T cell receptor (beta chain) in context. Its antigen is not known. Some clones are missing from TCRdb's copy, which holds only in-frame ones; the method was immunoSEQ multiplex PCR. The sample comprises about 68,000 clones, about 80% of which are singletons, and 9% to 15% rests with the top ten. The sample comes from a study of vaccination effects on CD4 cells after COVID-19. The ViraFEST assay expanded antigen-specific CD4+ T cells with viral peptide pools before sequencing. Following 10 days of culture, CD4+ T cells were isolated. Vaccinated participants had no history of SARS-CoV-2 infection and tested negative for nucleocapsid antibodies. For each well, two million PBMC were cultured with about 10 IU/ml IL-2 and roughly 10 ug/ml peptides. This CDR3 has 16 residues. Trimming cost V 3 bases and J 2 bases, with 16 bases left between them. From germline, CDR1 is LNHDA and CDR2 SQIVND (reference sequence).

The input for sequencing was CD4+ T cells from PBMCs cultured with SARS-CoV-2 spike peptides, taken before COVID-19 vaccination. This clonotype was obtained from a human donor who received a COVID-19 vaccine. The chain employs TRBV19 and TRBJ1-1; TRBD1 is a possible D gene (5 bases). The CDR3 DNA sequence: TGTGCCAGTAGTATTTATGGCGTGGGGGGTAACACTGAAGCTTTCTTT. Its translation: CASSIYGVGGNTEAFF. The entire variable domain, with the rest obtained from reference TRBV19 and TRBJ1-1, is as follows: DGGITQSPKYLFRKEGQNVTLSCEQNLNHDAMYWYRQDPGQGLRLIYYSQIVNDFQKGDIAEGYSVSREKKESFPLTVTSAQKNPTAFYLCASSIYGVGGNTEAFFGQGTRLTVV.